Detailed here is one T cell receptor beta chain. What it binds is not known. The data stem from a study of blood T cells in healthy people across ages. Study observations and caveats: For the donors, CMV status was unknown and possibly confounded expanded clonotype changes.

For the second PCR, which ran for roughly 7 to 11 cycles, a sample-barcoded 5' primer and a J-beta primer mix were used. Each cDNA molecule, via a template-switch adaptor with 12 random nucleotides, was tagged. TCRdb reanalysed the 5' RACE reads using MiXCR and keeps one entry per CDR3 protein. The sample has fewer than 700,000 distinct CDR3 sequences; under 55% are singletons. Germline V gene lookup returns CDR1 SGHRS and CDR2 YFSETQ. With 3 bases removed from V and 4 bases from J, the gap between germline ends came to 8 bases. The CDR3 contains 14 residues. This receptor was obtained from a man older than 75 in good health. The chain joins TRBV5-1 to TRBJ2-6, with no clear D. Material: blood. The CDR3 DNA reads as TGCGCCAGCAGCTACGTATCCGGGGCCAACGTCCTGACTTTC. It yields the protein CASSYVSGANVLTF.